Described below is a single TCR beta chain sequence and its context. Primers included in the PCR were 60 Vbeta and 13 Jbeta primers. TCRdb's copy holds only in-frame clones and misses some; the assay was immunoSEQ multiplex PCR. Counted here are almost 200,000 clones, 75% to 85% occurring once; the ten biggest clones make up 0.35% to 0.5%. This specimen comes from a study of cytomegalovirus exposure and HLA in healthy donors. After removal of 4 bases from V and 1 base from J, the junction contained 7 bases not matched to a gene. The CDR3 is 15 amino acids. This TCR was sampled from a male donor in good health and CMV-seropositive. The chain is built from TRBV23-1 and TRBJ2-7, with 7 bases lining up with TRBD2. TRBV23-1 is placed among ORFs of uncertain function. Material: PBMCs. The DNA of the CDR3 is TGCGCCAGCAGTCTTAAAAGCGGGGATTCCTACGAGCAGTACTTC. Amino acid sequence: CASSLKSGDSYEQYF.